What follows is one T cell receptor (beta chain) and its context. In the authors' workflow: Reference gene primers were amplified, and this amplification served to estimate nucleated cell counts. Assay: immunoSEQ multiplex PCR; the TCRdb copy retains only in-frame clones and omits some. V and J calls and clone size are those listed in that table; D and trimming were worked out from the DNA. The sample yields more than 200,000 clones, around 82% seen once. This record comes from a study of blood T cell repertoires in COVID-19. The sequence derives from a woman in her 40s with active or convalescent COVID-19. The sequenced sample consisted of peripheral blood.

In nucleotides, the CDR3 is TGTGCCAGCAGTCAGGGCGCAGAGACCCAGTACTTC. It translates to CASSQGAETQYF. The gene calls are TRBV5-4 and TRBJ2-5, with D possibly TRBD1 on 5 matching bases. Between the trimmed V and J ends, which lost 5 bases and 4 bases, there was a span of 9 bases. This CDR3 comprises 12 residues. The germline V gene has CDR1 SGHNT and CDR2 YYREEE (reference sequence).